This TCR beta chain appears in the sequencing data of a study of T-cell memory formation after mild COVID-19. Study context: The study found TCR clusters largely donor specific.

Study-wide results and limits: Clones contracting over day 15 to 85 were CD4/CD8 balanced, with later expanders leaning CD4+. Pre-infection memory contained some responding clones, which suggested that cross-reactive memory had joined.

Using its own MiXCR run on the 5' RACE reads, TCRdb lists one record per CDR3 protein. The table records around 190,000 distinct CDR3 sequences, about 18% of them present only once. Details on this clonotype: Its antigen is unknown.

The sequence came from a man in his late teens or twenties who had mild COVID-19 (a few samples of this study predate the infection). Cell type and time point are not known. The specimen was PBMCs or a T cell subset sorted from them (not recorded which).

The CDR3 reads CSAGSPSASGPETQYF. CDR3 in DNA: TGCAGTGCTGGCAGCCCCTCGGCTAGCGGCCCAGAGACCCAGTACTTC. This chain joins TRBV20-1 and TRBJ2-5; 7 positions agree with TRBD2. The CDR3 runs to 16 residues. Trimming at V came to 5 bases and at J to 4 bases, leaving 16 bases not matched to a gene. Germline CDR1 reads DFQATT; CDR2 reads SNEGSKA (reference sequence).